A selection of T cell receptor beta chains follows, all from one sample in a study of response to subunit inactivated influenza vaccine. A single record per CDR3 protein comes from TCRdb applying MiXCR to the RT-PCR reads. The sample lists fewer than 600,000 distinct CDR3 sequences, 7.2% occurring once. This specimen consisted of PBMCs from blood, obtained roughly 24 months after vaccination. These receptor sequences come from a man between 50 and 70 years old who received an inactivated influenza vaccine. Each CDR3 is given with its conserved first and last residue. The order of the fields is J gene, clone size, V gene, CDR3 protein. Size tells how often a clone was seen (once, few, many) or the class of an expanded clone, and some rows leave it out.

>TRBJ1-4|.|TRBV7-9
CASSLGQLSEKLFF
>TRBJ2-7|few|TRBV4-2
CASSQDGGTYEQYF
>TRBJ2-1|few|TRBV10-3
CAMKAGGDEQFF
>TRBJ1-4|many|TRBV20-1
CSARDWGGDEKLFF
>TRBJ1-1|few|TRBV5-1
CASSEGTRGANTEAFF
>TRBJ2-1|few|TRBV20-1
CSASFGTGDNEQFF
>TRBJ1-2|many|TRBV5-1
CASSLERATGGYTF
>TRBJ2-5|.|TRBV12-3/TRBV12-4
CASSTRQEMKETQYF
>TRBJ1-5|.|TRBV28
CASSLWGLKGASQPQHF
>TRBJ1-5|.|TRBV20-1
CSARDRGIRNQPQHF
>TRBJ2-1|many|TRBV4-1
CASSRLIDNEQFF
>TRBJ2-1|many|TRBV7-2
CASSFNLEQFF
>TRBJ2-5|.|TRBV18
CASSPGVLSETQYF
>TRBJ1-2|few|TRBV28
CASRLPGPRGGYTF
>TRBJ2-5|many|TRBV6-2/TRBV6-3
CASSYSIGGSAYTQETQYF
>TRBJ2-4|.|TRBV2
CASRSYGWSSF
>TRBJ1-1|.|TRBV4-2
CASSQGGTGTEAFF
>TRBJ2-3|few|TRBV7-2
CASSLAFSGTDTQYF
>TRBJ2-2|few|TRBV7-2
CASSLYSLTGELFF
>TRBJ2-5|.|TRBV6-1
CASSPPGAGETQYF
>TRBJ2-2|many|TRBV6-1
CASGLLAGATGELFF
>TRBJ1-5|many|TRBV27
CASSLSGQYGQPQHF
>TRBJ1-2|.|TRBV28
CASSRGGGPYGYTF
>TRBJ2-5|many|TRBV20-1
CSASILGGEEETQYF
>TRBJ2-3|few|TRBV11-1
CASSPSSVASTDTQYF
>TRBJ2-5|.|TRBV9
CASSTQPDRTKTQYF
>TRBJ2-7|many|TRBV7-9
CASSLAAEQYF
>TRBJ2-1|.|TRBV7-9
CASSLTVPVGKFF
>TRBJ1-4|.|TRBV5-5
CASSPGQGTNEKLFF
>TRBJ1-4|many|TRBV5-6
CASSSGATNEKLFF
>TRBJ2-1|few|TRBV5-1
CASSVDSPGDEQFF
>TRBJ2-2|.|TRBV5-1
CASSLGEWSTGELFF
>TRBJ2-7|.|TRBV2
CASNRGHEQYF
>TRBJ1-4|.|TRBV28
CASSSQGSKLFF
>TRBJ2-7|few|TRBV11-2
CASSLGSGNLAYEQYF
>TRBJ2-5|few|TRBV4-1
CASSPGLAGSGETQYF
>TRBJ2-7|.|TRBV5-1
CASSWGGSGSSYEQYF
>TRBJ1-2|few|TRBV5-6
CASRNRGRNYGYTF
>TRBJ1-1|few|TRBV25-1
CAGGGRMNTEAFF
>TRBJ2-1|few|TRBV15
CATSRDEGRINEQFF
>TRBJ2-7|once|TRBV14
CASSHIVSSYEQYF
>TRBJ2-5|.|TRBV10-3
CAISAGSQETQYF
>TRBJ2-1|few|TRBV11-2
CASSFDWLLRVYNEQFF
>TRBJ2-5|.|TRBV18
CASSPGLLQETQYF